This TCR beta chain stems from a study of tumor-infiltrating lymphocytes in primary liver carcinoma. This clonotype was recorded a few times. This CDR3 comprises 15 residues. V gave up 4 bases and J gave up 3 bases, with 16 bases separating them. Germline V gene data show CDR1 as SGHDT and CDR2 as YYEEEE. From 500 ng total RNA, TCR beta cDNA was generated with a primer in the constant region. Slightly modified ARM-PCR served as the procedure for the TCR beta libraries. These libraries came from three rounds of nested multiplex PCR. It was with TRBV1-TRBV30 forward primers and a C-beta reverse primer that the first two PCR rounds were run, at about 10 cycles each. TCRdb independently ran MiXCR on the multiplex PCR reads; one entry per CDR3 protein. The data show about 320,000 distinct CDR3 sequences, 65% seen once. RNA isolated from unsorted whole blood supplied the blood RNA, with germline DNA also extracted.

Sequencing input: peripheral blood. The chain carries TRBV5-6 and TRBJ1-1; D is perhaps TRBD1 (6 bases). The sequence was obtained from a man aged 35 to 55 with primary liver carcinoma and hepatitis B virus infection. The CDR3, as DNA: TGTGCCAGCAGCAGTAACAGGGTAGGGCACACTGAAGCTTTCTTT. It is translated as CASSSNRVGHTEAFF.